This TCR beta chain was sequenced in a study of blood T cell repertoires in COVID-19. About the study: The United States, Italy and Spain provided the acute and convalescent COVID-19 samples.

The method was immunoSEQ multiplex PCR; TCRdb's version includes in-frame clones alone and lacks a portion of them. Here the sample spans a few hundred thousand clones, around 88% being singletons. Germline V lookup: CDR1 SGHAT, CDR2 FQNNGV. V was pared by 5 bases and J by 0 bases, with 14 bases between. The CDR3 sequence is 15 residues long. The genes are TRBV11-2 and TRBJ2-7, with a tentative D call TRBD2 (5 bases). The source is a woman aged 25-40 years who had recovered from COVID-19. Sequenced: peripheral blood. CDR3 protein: CASSPLGAVSYEQYF. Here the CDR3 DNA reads TGTGCCAGCAGCCCCCTTGGAGCGGTCTCCTACGAGCAGTACTTC. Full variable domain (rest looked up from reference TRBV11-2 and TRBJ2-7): EAGVAQSPRYKIIEKRQSVAFWCNPISGHATLYWYQQILGQGPKLLIQFQNNGVVDDSQLPKDRFSAERLKGVDSTLKIQPAKLEDSAVYLCASSPLGAVSYEQYFGPGTRLTVT.